This T cell receptor (beta chain) was found in a study of T cells in Graves' hyperthyroidism and ophthalmopathy (dated by TCRdb to between 2019 and 2020). A note on the overall study: Peripheral blood samples were taken at initial diagnosis, before any treatment was given. To identify distinguishing TCR V-J signatures, a discovery cohort of around 100 patients was used, comprising approximately 40 with Graves' ophthalmopathy and under 60 with stable Graves' hyperthyroidism. Whether ophthalmopathy could be predicted prospectively was tested in an independent validation cohort made up of roughly 19 hyperthyroidism patients plus 17 patients who later progressed to ophthalmopathy. For training and testing, the approximately 92 patients in the discovery cohort were randomly divided in a 7:3 ratio. In more than five Graves' hyperthyroidism patients, the study also compared T-cell repertoires from thyroid tissue with T-cell repertoires from blood. After blood sampling, hyperthyroidism patients were treated with methimazole at a starting dose of 30 mg daily, and ophthalmopathy patients were treated with high-dose intravenous methylprednisolone. The paper reports TCR Vbeta CDR3 sequencing of 140 or so peripheral blood samples: 40 to 45 ophthalmopathy, about 75 hyperthyroidism and approximately 17 progressor patients.

Broader findings and caveats from the paper: A model built on a 13 V-J signature distinguished ophthalmopathy from stable hyperthyroidism, reaching around 90% sensitivity and around 82% specificity in cross-validation and 80%/75% in testing. Most expanded thyroid clonotypes (frequency above 0.001) were also found in blood, which suggests that blood repertoires may mirror thyroid immune responses. During validation, the model predicted progression to ophthalmopathy a median of approximately 6.5 months ahead of onset, with around 71% sensitivity and about 75% specificity. Sample size was not statistically predetermined, and blinding of investigators to group allocation was not performed.

Taken from cysteine to phenylalanine, the CDR3 has 12 residues. Only the CDR3 portion is preserved as DNA: 36 bases, with reading frame beginning at the first base. CDR1 MNHNS and CDR2 SASEGT were looked up in the germline V gene. Trimmed from V: 8 bases; trimmed from J: 4 bases; junction bases lacking a gene match: 5. Ophthalmopathy patients had moderately to severely active disease, Clinical Activity Score of at least 3, NOSPECS grade of at least 4, and duration under 3 months. The study excluded patients with uncontrolled infections, other autoimmune diseases, pregnancy or lactation. Diagnoses relied on clinical symptoms, serum thyroxine and TRAb, thyroid ultrasound and orbital computed tomography. Ficoll-Paque density gradient centrifugation was used to isolate PBMCs from around 10 ml of fresh peripheral blood. Total RNA was extracted with Trizol reagent, and quality was checked on an Agilent 2100 Bioanalyzer.

Amplification of TCR beta CDR3 regions was carried out from RNA transcripts. A first-round RT-PCR of the TCR CDR3 used the HTBI primer set with the Qiagen OneStep RT-PCR kit. The libraries were constructed in a second round of multiplex PCR and then size-selected and purified. Libraries were sequenced paired-end with 100 bp reads on an Illumina HiSeq2000. As for the authors' bioinformatics: SOAPnuke was used to process the raw data, throwing out any read that contained adapters or uncalled bases, had a mean Phred below 15, or lacked an exact constant-primer or identifier match. COPE v1.2.5 was used to merge high-quality paired reads, and clonotypes were defined as unique nucleotide sequences. MiTCR v1.1 was used to align the clonotypes against IMGT TRBV, TRBD and TRBJ reference segments. Analysis was restricted to V-J combinations with a frequency above 0.0001, which covered about 99% of repertoires. The TCS score was defined as the ratio of F50 (clonal expansion) to E x V (chaos), calculated using BLOSUM62-based TCRdist between CDR3 peptides within each V-J. Welch's t-statistics and random forest reduced around 550 V-J features to 13, which were used in a naive Bayes classifier (R e1071). Using fastp at Q25 and MiXCR, TCRdb reprocessed the public reads and kept productive beta chains. Every CDR3 protein is listed once, alongside the most common genes and DNA of its rows. The V and J calls shown here were made by TCRdb, not taken from the authors' results. The sample includes approximately 380,000 distinct CDR3 sequences, with over 13% observed a single time. The biggest ten clones account for 25% to 30% of the sample.

This clonotype was observed many times. The target of this receptor is not known. Base quality data are lacking; no much larger clone is found one base away. The sequenced sample consisted of blood. The rearranged chain carries TRBV6-1 and TRBJ2-7, and TRBD2 aligns with 7 junction nucleotides. The clonotype originates from a man between 50 and 59 years old with Graves' ophthalmopathy. The CDR3 protein sequence reads: CASLAETYEQYF. The nucleotides read TGTGCCAGCCTAGCGGAGACTTACGAGCAGTACTTC.